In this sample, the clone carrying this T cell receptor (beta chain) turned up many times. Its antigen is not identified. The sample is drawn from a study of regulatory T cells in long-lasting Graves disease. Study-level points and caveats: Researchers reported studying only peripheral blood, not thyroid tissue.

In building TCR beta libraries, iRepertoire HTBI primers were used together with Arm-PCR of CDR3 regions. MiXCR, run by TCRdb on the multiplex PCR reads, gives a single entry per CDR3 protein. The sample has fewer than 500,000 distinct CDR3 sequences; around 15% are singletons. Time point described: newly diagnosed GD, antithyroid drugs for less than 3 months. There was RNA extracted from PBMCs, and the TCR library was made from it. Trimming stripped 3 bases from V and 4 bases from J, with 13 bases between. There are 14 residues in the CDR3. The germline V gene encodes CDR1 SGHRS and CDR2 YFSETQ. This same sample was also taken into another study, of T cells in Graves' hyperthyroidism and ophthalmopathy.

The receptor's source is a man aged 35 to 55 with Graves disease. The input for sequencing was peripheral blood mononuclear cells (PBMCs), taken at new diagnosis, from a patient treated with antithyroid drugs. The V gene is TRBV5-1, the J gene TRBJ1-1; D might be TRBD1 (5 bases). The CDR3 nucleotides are TGCGCCAGCAGCTGGAGGGGTGGTGGCACTGAAGCTTTCTTT. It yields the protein CASSWRGGGTEAFF.